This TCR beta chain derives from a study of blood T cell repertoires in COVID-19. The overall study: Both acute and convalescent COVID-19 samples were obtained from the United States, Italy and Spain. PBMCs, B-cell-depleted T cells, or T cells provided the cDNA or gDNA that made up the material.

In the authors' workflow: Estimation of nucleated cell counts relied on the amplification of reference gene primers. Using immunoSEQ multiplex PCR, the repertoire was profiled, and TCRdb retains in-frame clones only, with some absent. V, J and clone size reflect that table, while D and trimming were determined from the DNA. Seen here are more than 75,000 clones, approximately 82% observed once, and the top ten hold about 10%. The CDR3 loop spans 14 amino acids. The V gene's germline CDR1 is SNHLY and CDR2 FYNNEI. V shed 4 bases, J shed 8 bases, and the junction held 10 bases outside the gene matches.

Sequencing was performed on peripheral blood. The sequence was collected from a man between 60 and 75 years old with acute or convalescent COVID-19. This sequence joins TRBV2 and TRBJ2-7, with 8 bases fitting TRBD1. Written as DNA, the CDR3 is TGTGCCAGCAGTGGCCCGCTCAGGGGGCCCCAGCAGTACTTC. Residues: CASSGPLRGPQQYF.